Following are 9 T cell receptor beta chains from one sample sequenced in a study of cytomegalovirus exposure and HLA in healthy donors. In the PCR, 60 Vbeta and 13 Jbeta primers were used. TCRdb's table, derived via immunoSEQ multiplex PCR, lists solely in-frame clones and lacks some. Among roughly 110,000 clones listed, roughly 68% were seen once. What was sequenced was PBMCs. These receptors all stem from a woman aged 30 to 39 in good health and CMV-seronegative.

The chain recombines TRBV5-1 with TRBJ2-1; TRBD2 matches at 9 bases. The CDR3 is 15 amino acids. V lost 7 bases to trimming and J lost 6 bases; unmatched junction nucleotides: 11. Germline CDR1 SGHRS, CDR2 YFSETQ. The CDR3 sequence is CASRPTSGRSNEQFF. CDR3 nucleotide sequence: TGCGCCAGCCGCCCGACTAGCGGACGTTCCAATGAGCAGTTCTTC. Full variable domain (outside the CDR3, taken from reference TRBV5-1 and TRBJ2-1): KAGVTQTPRYLIKTRGQQVTLSCSPISGHRSVSWYQQTPGQGLQFLFEYFSETQRNKGNFPGRFSGRQFSNSRSEMNVSTLELGDSALYLCASRPTSGRSNEQFFGPGTRLTVL.

The chain combines TRBV5-6 with TRBJ1-2, with D maybe TRBD1 (5 bases). V was shortened by 0 bases and J by 7 bases, with 22 bases between the two germline ends. Germline V gene sequence: CDR1 SGHDT, CDR2 YYEEEE. The CDR3 contains 17 residues. CDR3 in amino acids: CASSLVEGQPGRGGYTF. The CDR3 DNA sequence: TGTGCCAGCAGCTTGGTGGAGGGGCAGCCAGGTAGAGGTGGCTACACCTTC.

A few counts support this clone. The gene calls are TRBV5-6 and TRBJ1-2; TRBD1 agrees at 10 bases. The germline gives CDR1 SGHDT, CDR2 YYEEEE. Trimming cost V 3 bases and J 7 bases; bases outside gene matches: 9. The CDR3 extends over 15 amino acids. As DNA, the CDR3 is TGTGCCAGCAGCTACCGGGACAGGGGATCGGGTGGCTACACCTTC. It encodes CASSYRDRGSGGYTF.

This clone is a singleton in its sample. This chain connects TRBV5-1 to TRBJ2-5; D may be TRBD2 (6 bases). TRBJ2-7 explains the end of the DNA better; the J call may be wrong. The CDR3 length is 14 residues. Germline-derived CDR1 and CDR2 are SGHRS and YFSETQ. CDR3 loop: CASSPRQEGYEQYF. The DNA for the CDR3 is TGCGCCAGCAGCCCACGCCAGGAGGGCTACGAGCAGTACTTC.

V is TRBV27 and J is TRBJ2-2; TRBD1 agrees at 8 bases. The length of the CDR3 is 13 residues. V lost 6 bases, J lost 5 bases, and 2 bases stayed unmatched. Germline values: CDR1 MNHEY, CDR2 SMNVEV (reference sequence). The CDR3 DNA follows: TGTGCCAGCAGGTGGACAGGGACCGGGGAGCTGTTTTTT. The encoded protein is CASRWTGTGELFF.

J is TRBJ1-6 and V is TRBV7-9; D call uncertain. The V end lost 1 base, the J end lost 10 bases, and 11 bases lay between the germline ends. Germline loops: CDR1 SEHNR, CDR2 FQNEAQ (reference sequence). The CDR3 covers 14 residues. CDR3 coding DNA: TGTGCCAGCAGCTTAGGAAGGAGAACGTCACCCCTCCACTTT. Its translation is CASSLGRRTSPLHF.

Regarding this clone: The sample contains more than one DNA sequence encoding this CDR3. The chain joins TRBV6-5 to TRBJ1-1; no clear D gene. Trimming took off 3 bases at V and 4 bases at J, with 9 bases between the two ends. The length of the CDR3 is 13 residues. The germline V gene has CDR1 MNHEY and CDR2 SVGAGI. CDR3 bases: TGTGCCAGCAGTTATCCGGGAGGCACTGAAGCTTTCTTT. Protein product: CASSYPGGTEAFF.

Only a few counts were recorded for this clone. The V and J genes are TRBV2 and TRBJ1-1; unclear D gene. V gave up 11 bases and J gave up 5 bases, with 12 bases separating them. The CDR3 spans 11 residues. CDR1 SNHLY and CDR2 FYNNEI come from the germline V gene. The CDR3 is CASFGGTEAFF. The CDR3 nucleotides are TGTGCCTCGTTTGGAGGAACTGAAGCTTTCTTT.

The genes are TRBV6-1 and TRBJ1-2; 8 bases match TRBD1. V shed 4 bases and J 4 bases; nucleotides not matched to a gene: 5. CDR1 and CDR2 from the germline V gene are MNHNS and SASEGT. CDR3 length: 14 amino acids. The CDR3 reads CASSAQQGVYGYTF. In nucleotides, the CDR3 is TGTGCCAGCAGTGCTCAACAGGGGGTCTATGGCTACACCTTC.